Listed below are T cell receptor beta chains from one sample, sequenced in a study of blood T cells in healthy people across ages. TCRdb reanalysed the 5' RACE reads using MiXCR and keeps one entry per CDR3 protein. This table holds some 1,800,000 distinct CDR3 sequences, around 42% found once. Sequenced input: blood. The receptors were sampled from a human donor in good health. Both conserved end residues are part of each CDR3. A D gene is named only where the DNA matches it firmly. Rows give clone size only sometimes, using once, few, many, or a class for an expanded clone.

D	size	J	V	DNA	CDR3
NA	NA	TRBJ2-2	TRBV20-1	TGCAGTGCCCCCTCCCCGGACACCGGGGAGCTGTTTTTT	CSAPSPDTGELFF
NA	few	TRBJ1-2	TRBV6-1	TGTGCCAGCAACTTGGGGGGGGGATCGGACTATGGCTACACCTTC	CASNLGGGSDYGYTF
TRBD2	few	TRBJ2-3	TRBV4-3	TGCGCCAGCAGCCAATCCGGGACTAGCGGGGGCACAGATACGCAGTATTTT	CASSQSGTSGGTDTQYF
NA	NA	TRBJ2-5	TRBV29-1	TGCAGCGTTGTCATGTTTGGGATTTTTGGGCAGTACTTC	CSVVMFGIFGQYF
TRBD2	NA	TRBJ2-1	TRBV20-1	TGCAGTGCTAGAGACCCGGGCGGGAGCGGGCATAATGAGCAGTTCTTC	CSARDPGGSGHNEQFF
NA	NA	TRBJ1-1	TRBV3-1	TGTGCCAGCAGCCAAGTTGGGGCAGGGACTGAAGCTTTCTTT	CASSQVGAGTEAFF
NA	NA	TRBJ1-1	TRBV15	TGTGCCACCAGCAGAGTGGGCACTGAAGCTTTCTTT	CATSRVGTEAFF
TRBD2	NA	TRBJ2-3	TRBV20-1	TGCAGTGCTAGAGGGGGACTAGCGGGGGGCCGGACCACAGATACGCAGTATTTT	CSARGGLAGGRTTDTQYF
NA	NA	TRBJ2-5	TRBV12-3/TRBV12-4	TGTGCCAGCAGAGGGAGGCAGGGGGTCCCCGGAGAGACCCAGTACTTC	CASRGRQGVPGETQYF
NA	few	TRBJ2-7	TRBV5-1	TGCGCCAGCAGCTTTCGCCCGGAGGGGACGAACGAGCAGTACTTC	CASSFRPEGTNEQYF
NA	NA	TRBJ1-2	TRBV29-1	TGCAGCGTTGAATCTTCGGGCTCTAACTATGGCTACACCTTC	CSVESSGSNYGYTF
NA	NA	TRBJ2-7	TRBV5-1	TGCGCCAGCAGCCCCTTCTACGGCGGGGCCTACGAGCAGTACTTC	CASSPFYGGAYEQYF
TRBD1	NA	TRBJ1-5	TRBV12-3/TRBV12-4	TGTGCCAGCAGTTGGGACAGGGAAGGGGCCCAGCCCCAGCATTTT	CASSWDREGAQPQHF
TRBD1	NA	TRBJ1-4	TRBV29-1	TGCAGTTACGGACAGGGAGGACAGCGGGATGAAAAACTGTTTTTT	CSYGQGGQRDEKLFF
NA	NA	TRBJ2-3	TRBV12-3/TRBV12-4	TGTGCCAGCAGTTTATATCGGGGGTGGGATACGCAGTATTTT	CASSLYRGWDTQYF
TRBD1	few	TRBJ2-5	TRBV28	TGTGCCAGCAGTTCCAACGACAGGGGGAACCAAGAGACCCAGTACTTC	CASSSNDRGNQETQYF
TRBD1	NA	TRBJ1-2	TRBV18	TGTGCCAGCTCACCACAGGGACAGGGTATTCCCTATGGCTACACCTTC	CASSPQGQGIPYGYTF
TRBD2	few	TRBJ2-3	TRBV7-2	TGTGCCAGCAGCTTAGTGGCGGGGGTTCAGGATACGCAGTATTTT	CASSLVAGVQDTQYF
TRBD2	NA	TRBJ2-1	TRBV6-5	TGTGCCAGCAGTTACTCTGGTGGGGGCCTAGCGGGGAATGAGCAGTTCTTC	CASSYSGGGLAGNEQFF
NA	few	TRBJ1-2	TRBV4-1	TGCGCCAGCAGCCAACAGGGATTAGCCTATGGCTACACCTTC	CASSQQGLAYGYTF
NA	NA	TRBJ2-5	TRBV29-1	TGCAGCCTCGGCCGTGGGGGGTACCAAGAGACCCAGTACTTC	CSLGRGGYQETQYF
TRBD2	NA	TRBJ2-5	TRBV20-1	TGCAGTGCTAGTGATGGGGCGGGGGGGCAAGAGACCCAGTACTTC	CSASDGAGGQETQYF
TRBD1	NA	TRBJ2-1	TRBV7-6	TGTGCCAGCAGCTTAGGGGTAGGGGGCCAGTTCTTC	CASSLGVGGQFF
TRBD1	NA	TRBJ1-2	TRBV5-1	TGCGCCAGCAGCTTGGCCTTTAACAGGGGCTATGGCTACACCTTC	CASSLAFNRGYGYTF